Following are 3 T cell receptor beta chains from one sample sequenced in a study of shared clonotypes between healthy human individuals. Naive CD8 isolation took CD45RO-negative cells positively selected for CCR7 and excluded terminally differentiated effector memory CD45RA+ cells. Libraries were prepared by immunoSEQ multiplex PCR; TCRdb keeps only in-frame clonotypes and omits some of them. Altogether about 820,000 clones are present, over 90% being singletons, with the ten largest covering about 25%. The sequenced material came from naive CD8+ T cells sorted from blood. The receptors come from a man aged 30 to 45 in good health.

The CDR3 coding sequence is TGTGCCAGCAGTTCGTACCGGTCACACTGGCAGGGTTTCTTT. Residues: CASSSYRSHWQGFF. The chain recombines TRBV27 with TRBJ1-1; tentative D call: TRBD1 (5 bases). Germline CDR1 and CDR2: MNHEY and SMNVEV (reference sequence). This CDR3 is built from 14 residues. The V gene lost 4 bases and the J gene lost 13 bases, with 22 bases spanning the gap.

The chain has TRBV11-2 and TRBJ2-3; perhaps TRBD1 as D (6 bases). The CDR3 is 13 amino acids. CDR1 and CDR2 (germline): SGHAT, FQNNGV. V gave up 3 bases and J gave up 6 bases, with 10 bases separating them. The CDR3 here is CASSFSGVDTQYF. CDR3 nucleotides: TGTGCCAGCAGCTTTTCAGGGGTGGATACGCAGTATTTT.

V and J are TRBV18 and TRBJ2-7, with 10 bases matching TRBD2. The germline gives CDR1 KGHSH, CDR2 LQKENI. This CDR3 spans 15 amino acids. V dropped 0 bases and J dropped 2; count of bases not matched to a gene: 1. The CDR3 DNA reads TGTGCCAGCTCACCACCCCTAGCGGGGGCCTACGAGCAGTACTTC. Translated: CASSPPLAGAYEQYF. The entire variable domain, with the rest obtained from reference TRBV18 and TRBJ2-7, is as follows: NAGVMQNPRHLVRRRGQEARLRCSPMKGHSHVYWYRQLPEEGLKFMVYLQKENIIDESGMPKERFSAEFPKEGPSILRIQQVVRGDSAAYFCASSPPLAGAYEQYFGPGTRLTVT.